This T cell receptor (beta chain) emerged from a study of T cells after yellow fever vaccination. Study-wide background: EM, EMRA, CM and Tscm memory subsets were sorted using CD3, CD45RA, CCR7 and CD95.

In germline, CDR1 is KGHDR, CDR2 SFDVKD. This CDR3 has 9 amino acids. This clonotype was recorded a few times. A read error may produce the germline difference seen at one junction end. Via MiXCR, TCRdb re-called the 5' RACE reads, giving one row per CDR3 protein. Of more than 30,000 distinct CDR3 sequences detected, approximately 7% appear once; the ten largest clones hold roughly 23%. The sequence was collected from a man between 18 and 35 years old who received the YFV17D yellow fever vaccine. Sequenced material: PBMCs, either bulk or a sorted T-cell subset (CD4+, CD8+, memory, or dextramer-sorted; not recorded which), taken on the day of the first yellow fever vaccination. V and J are TRBV24-1 and TRBJ2-1; D is ambiguous. CDR3 sequence: CATSGPSNF. The CDR3, as DNA: TGTGCCACCAGTGGCCCCTCGAACTTC.